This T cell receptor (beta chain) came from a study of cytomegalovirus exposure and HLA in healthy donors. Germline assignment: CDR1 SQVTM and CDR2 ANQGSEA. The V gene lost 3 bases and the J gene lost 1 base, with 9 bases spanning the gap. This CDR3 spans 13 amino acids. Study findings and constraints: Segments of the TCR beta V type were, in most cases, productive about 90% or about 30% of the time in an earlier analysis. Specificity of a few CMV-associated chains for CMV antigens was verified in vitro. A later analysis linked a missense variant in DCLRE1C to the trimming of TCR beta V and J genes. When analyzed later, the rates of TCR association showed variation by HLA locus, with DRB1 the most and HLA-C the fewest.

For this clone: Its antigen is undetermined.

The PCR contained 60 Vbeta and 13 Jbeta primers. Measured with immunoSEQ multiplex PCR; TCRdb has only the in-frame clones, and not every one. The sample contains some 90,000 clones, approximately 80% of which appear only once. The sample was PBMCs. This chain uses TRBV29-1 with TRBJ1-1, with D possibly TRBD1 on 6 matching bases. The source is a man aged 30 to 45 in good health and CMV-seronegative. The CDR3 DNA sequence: TGCAGCGTTGAGGGACACCAGAACACTGAAGCTTTCTTT. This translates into CSVEGHQNTEAFF.